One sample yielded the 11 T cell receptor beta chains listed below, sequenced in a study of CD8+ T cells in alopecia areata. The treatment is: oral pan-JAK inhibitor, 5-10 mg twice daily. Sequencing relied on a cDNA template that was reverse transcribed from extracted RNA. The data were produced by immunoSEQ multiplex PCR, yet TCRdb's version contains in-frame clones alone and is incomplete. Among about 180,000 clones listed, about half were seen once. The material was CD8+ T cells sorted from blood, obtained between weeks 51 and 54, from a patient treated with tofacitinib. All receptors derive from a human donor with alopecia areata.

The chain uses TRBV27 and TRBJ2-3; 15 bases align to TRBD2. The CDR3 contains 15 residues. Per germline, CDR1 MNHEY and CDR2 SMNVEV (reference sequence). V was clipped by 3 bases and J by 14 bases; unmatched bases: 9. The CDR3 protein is CASSFLGLAGGRPYF. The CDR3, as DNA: TGTGCCAGCAGTTTTCTGGGACTAGCGGGGGGCAGGCCGTATTTT.

The CDR3 loop reads CASAAGSYEQYF. The CDR3 nucleotides read TGTGCCAGCGCGGCCGGCTCCTACGAGCAGTACTTC. V is TRBV27 and J is TRBJ2-7; no firm D call. CDR3 length: 12 amino acids. Trimming removed 8 bases from V and 0 bases from J, with 8 bases in between. Germline V gives CDR1 MNHEY, CDR2 SMNVEV (reference sequence).

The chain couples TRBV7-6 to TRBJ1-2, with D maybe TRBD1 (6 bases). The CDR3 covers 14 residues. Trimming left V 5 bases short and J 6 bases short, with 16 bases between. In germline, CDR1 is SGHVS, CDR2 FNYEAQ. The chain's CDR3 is CASSRGHGADGYTF. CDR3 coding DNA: TGTGCCAGCAGCCGGGGACACGGAGCCGATGGCTACACCTTC.

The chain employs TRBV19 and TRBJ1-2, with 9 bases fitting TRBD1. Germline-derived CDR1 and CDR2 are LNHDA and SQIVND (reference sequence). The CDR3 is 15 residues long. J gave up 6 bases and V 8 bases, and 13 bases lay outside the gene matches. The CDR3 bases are TGTGCCAGTGTTAACAGGGGGCGCGATCTTGATGGCTACACCTTC. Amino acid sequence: CASVNRGRDLDGYTF.

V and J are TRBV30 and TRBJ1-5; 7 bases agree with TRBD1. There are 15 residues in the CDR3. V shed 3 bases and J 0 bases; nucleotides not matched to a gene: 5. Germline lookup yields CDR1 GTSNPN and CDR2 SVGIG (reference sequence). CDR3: CAWSAGQASNQPQHF. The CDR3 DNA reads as TGTGCCTGGAGCGCTGGACAGGCTAGCAATCAGCCCCAGCATTTT. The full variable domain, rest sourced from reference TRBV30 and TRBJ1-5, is SQTIHQWPATLVQPVGSPLSLECTVEGTSNPNLYWYRQAAGRGLQLLFYSVGIGQISSEVPQNLSASRPQDRQFILSSKKLLLSDSGFYLCAWSAGQASNQPQHFGDGTRLSIL.

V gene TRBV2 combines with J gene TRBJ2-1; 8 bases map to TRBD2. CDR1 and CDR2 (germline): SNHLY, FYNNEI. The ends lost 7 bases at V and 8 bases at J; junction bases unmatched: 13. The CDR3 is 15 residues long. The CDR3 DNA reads TGTGCCAGCACCGGGAGCGGGGGCCGGTCGGATGAGCAGTTCTTC. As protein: CASTGSGGRSDEQFF.

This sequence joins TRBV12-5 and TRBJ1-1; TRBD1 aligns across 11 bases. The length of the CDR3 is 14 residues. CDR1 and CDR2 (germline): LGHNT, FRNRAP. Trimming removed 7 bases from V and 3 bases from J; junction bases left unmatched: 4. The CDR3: CASAPGQGDTEAFF. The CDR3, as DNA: TGTGCTAGTGCCCCGGGACAGGGGGACACTGAAGCTTTCTTT.

This CDR3 is CASSESRTSGETQYF. In nucleotides, the CDR3 is TGTGCCAGCAGCGAGTCCCGGACGAGTGGAGAGACCCAGTACTTC. The chain recombines TRBV2 with TRBJ2-5; D is unresolved. The V end was cut by 6 bases, the J end by 4 bases, with 18 bases between. This CDR3 region has 15 residues. CDR1 and CDR2 from the germline V gene are SNHLY and FYNNEI.

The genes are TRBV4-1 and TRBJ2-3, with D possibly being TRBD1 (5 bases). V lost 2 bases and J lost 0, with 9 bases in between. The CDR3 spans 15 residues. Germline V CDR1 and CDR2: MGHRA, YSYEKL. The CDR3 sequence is CASSQRTSSTDTQYF. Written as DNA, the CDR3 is TGCGCCAGCAGCCAAAGGACAAGTAGCACAGATACGCAGTATTTT.

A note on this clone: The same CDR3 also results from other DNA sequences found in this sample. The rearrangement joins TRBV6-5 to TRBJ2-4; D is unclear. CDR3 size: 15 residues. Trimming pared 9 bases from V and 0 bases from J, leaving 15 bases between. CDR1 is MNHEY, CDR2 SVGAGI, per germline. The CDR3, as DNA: TGTGCCAGTACTCAGTCCCCCGAAGCCAAAAACATTCAGTACTTC. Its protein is CASTQSPEAKNIQYF.

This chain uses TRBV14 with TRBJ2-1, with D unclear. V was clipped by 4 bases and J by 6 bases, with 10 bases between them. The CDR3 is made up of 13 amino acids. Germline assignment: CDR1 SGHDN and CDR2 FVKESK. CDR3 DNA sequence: TGTGCCAGCAGCCGGCCCTATCCCAATGAGCAGTTCTTC. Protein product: CASSRPYPNEQFF.